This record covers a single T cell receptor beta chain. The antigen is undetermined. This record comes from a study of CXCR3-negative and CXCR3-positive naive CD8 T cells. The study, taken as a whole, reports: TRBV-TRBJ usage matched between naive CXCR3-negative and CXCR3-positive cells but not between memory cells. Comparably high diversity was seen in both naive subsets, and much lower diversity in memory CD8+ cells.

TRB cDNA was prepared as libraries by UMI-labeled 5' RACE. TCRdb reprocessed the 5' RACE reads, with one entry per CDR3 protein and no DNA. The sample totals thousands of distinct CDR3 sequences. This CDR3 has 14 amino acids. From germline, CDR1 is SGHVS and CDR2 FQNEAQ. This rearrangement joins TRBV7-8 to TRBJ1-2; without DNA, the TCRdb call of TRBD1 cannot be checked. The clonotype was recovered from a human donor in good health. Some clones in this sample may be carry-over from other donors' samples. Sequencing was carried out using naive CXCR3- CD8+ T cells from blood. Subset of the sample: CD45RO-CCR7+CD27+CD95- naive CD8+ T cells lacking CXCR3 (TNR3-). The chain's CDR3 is CASSERLPLYGYTF. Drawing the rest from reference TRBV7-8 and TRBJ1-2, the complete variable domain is GAGVSQSPRYKVAKRGQDVALRCDPISGHVSLFWYQQALGQGPEFLTYFQNEAQLDKSGLPSDRFFAERPEGSVSTLKIQRTQQEDSAVYLCASSERLPLYGYTFGSGTRLTVV.